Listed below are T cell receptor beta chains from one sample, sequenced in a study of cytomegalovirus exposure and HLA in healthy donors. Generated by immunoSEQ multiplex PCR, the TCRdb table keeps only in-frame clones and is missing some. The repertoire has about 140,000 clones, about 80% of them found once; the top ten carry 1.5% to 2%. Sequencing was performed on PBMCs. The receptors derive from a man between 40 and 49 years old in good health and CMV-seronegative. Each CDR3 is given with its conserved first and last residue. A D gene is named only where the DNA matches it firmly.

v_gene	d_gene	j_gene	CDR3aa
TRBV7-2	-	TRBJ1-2	CASSPLGSATSYGYTF
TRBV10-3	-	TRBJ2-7	CAISGTRDKDYEQYF
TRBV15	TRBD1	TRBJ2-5	CATSRDWLPGGTETQYF
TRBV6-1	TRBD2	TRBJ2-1	CASGRLAGGIDEQFF
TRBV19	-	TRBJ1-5	CASTTRGGQPQHF
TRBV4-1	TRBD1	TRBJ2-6	CASSQDPARGLAGANVLTF
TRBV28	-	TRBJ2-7	CASKGRGIYEQYF
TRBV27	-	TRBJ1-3	CASSTQGSGNTIYF
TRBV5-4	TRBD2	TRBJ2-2	CASRDGTRGHPGELFF
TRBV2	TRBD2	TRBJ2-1	CASKNGGGAYEQFF
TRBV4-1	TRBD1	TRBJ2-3	CASSHRRGSATDTQYF
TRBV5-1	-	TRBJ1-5	CASSLTGLSNQPQHF
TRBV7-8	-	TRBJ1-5	CASSLGYRDNQPQHF
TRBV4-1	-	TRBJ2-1	CASSQDLAGSYNEQFF
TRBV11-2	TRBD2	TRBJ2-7	CASSLEAPLAGGPSYEQYF
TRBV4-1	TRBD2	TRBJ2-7	CASSQEGLGLADEQYF
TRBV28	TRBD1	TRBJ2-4	CASSGDRRNSQYF
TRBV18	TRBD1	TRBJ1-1	CASSDRGTNTEAFF
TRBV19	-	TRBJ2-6	CASSIPRQAISGANVLTF
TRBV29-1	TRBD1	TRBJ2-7	CSVEQGQGYEQYF
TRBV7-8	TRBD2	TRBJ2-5	CASSYLGTSSLRHF
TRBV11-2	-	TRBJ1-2	CASSLVAGNYGYTF
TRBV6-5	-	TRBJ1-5	CASRAQGRQPQHF
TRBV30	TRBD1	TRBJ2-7	CAWGQVEQYF
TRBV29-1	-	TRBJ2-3	CSVEGAVEADTQYF
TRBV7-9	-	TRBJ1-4	CASSLAERNEKLFF
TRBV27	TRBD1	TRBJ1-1	CASSLRGQLKIDEAFF
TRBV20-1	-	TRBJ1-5	CHRGGNQPQHF
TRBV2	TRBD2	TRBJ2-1	CASSARRENNEQFF
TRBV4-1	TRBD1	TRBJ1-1	CASSRQGATEAFF
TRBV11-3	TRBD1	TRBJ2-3	CASSHRGQGTDTQYF
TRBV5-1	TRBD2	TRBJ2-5	CASSFGPLAGGGGQETQYF
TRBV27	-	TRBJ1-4	CATSFVAGTNEKLFF
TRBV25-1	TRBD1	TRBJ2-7	CASSEPGQGTYEQYF
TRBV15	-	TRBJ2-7	CATSRYPIHEQYF
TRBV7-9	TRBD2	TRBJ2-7	CASTSYESGSSYEQYF
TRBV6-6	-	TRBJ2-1	CASSNLLNEQFF